This is a list of T cell receptor beta chains from one sample in a study of CD8+CD57+ T cells in acquired aplastic anemia. MiXCR, run by TCRdb on the reads, gives a single entry per CDR3 protein. The sample gives roughly 80,000 distinct CDR3 sequences, under 80% of which show up once; roughly 80% is in the top ten. The sample consisted of sorted CD4+, CD8+, or CD8+CD57+ T cells (not recorded which) from PBMCs. The receptors were gathered from a human donor with aplastic anemia. The CDR3 runs from the conserved cysteine through the conserved F or W. The D gene is left open where the match is weak. Expanded clones get a size class; other rows say once, few or many, or leave the size out.

-	TRBV5-1	TRBJ2-7	TRBD1	CASSLVTGASYEQYF	TGCGCCAGCAGCTTGGTTACAGGGGCCTCCTACGAGCAGTACTTC
once	TRBV29-1	TRBJ2-7	-	CSVRGATSYEQYF	TGCAGCGTTCGTGGAGCGACCTCCTACGAGCAGTACTTC
-	TRBV20-1	TRBJ1-4	-	CSARAVTGEKLFF	TGCAGTGCTAGAGCGGTGACAGGTGAAAAACTGTTTTTT
-	TRBV4-2	TRBJ2-7	-	CASSPWGRGSDEQYF	TGTGCCAGCAGCCCTTGGGGTCGGGGCTCCGACGAGCAGTACTTC
-	TRBV20-1	TRBJ2-7	-	CSARPTSHTNYEQYF	TGCAGTGCTAGACCCACTAGTCACACCAACTACGAGCAGTACTTC
-	TRBV20-1	TRBJ1-1	-	CSAREGGHTEAFF	TGCAGTGCTCGCGAAGGGGGGCACACTGAAGCTTTCTTT
-	TRBV3-1	TRBJ1-4	TRBD1	CASSQRTGSLEKLFF	TGTGCCAGCAGCCAGAGGACAGGGAGTCTGGAAAAACTGTTTTTT
-	TRBV7-9	TRBJ1-2	-	CASSLGGNGYTF	TGTGCCAGCAGCTTAGGAGGGAATGGCTACACCTTC
-	TRBV2	TRBJ2-7	-	CASSEIGQPYEQYF	TGTGCCAGCAGTGAGATTGGACAGCCCTACGAGCAGTACTTC
-	TRBV19	TRBJ1-1	-	CASRMFMNTEAFF	TGTGCCAGTAGGATGTTCATGAACACTGAAGCTTTCTTT
-	TRBV6-2/TRBV6-3	TRBJ1-2	TRBD1	CASNEQGGVDGYTF	TGTGCCAGCAACGAACAAGGGGGCGTGGATGGCTACACCTTC
once	TRBV11-1	TRBJ2-5	TRBD1	CASSTRSGTGGLQTQYF	TGTGCCAGCAGCACCCGCTCCGGGACAGGGGGCTTGCAGACCCAGTACTTC
few	TRBV10-3	TRBJ2-1	TRBD2	CASLAGEGNEQFF	TGTGCCAGTCTAGCGGGAGAAGGGAATGAGCAGTTCTTC
-	TRBV2	TRBJ2-7	TRBD2	CASSSRLAGAYEQYF	TGTGCCAGCAGTTCGAGGCTAGCGGGGGCCTACGAGCAGTACTTC
-	TRBV7-9	TRBJ2-7	-	CASSPRDHEQYF	TGTGCCAGCAGCCCGCGGGACCACGAGCAGTACTTC
-	TRBV7-2	TRBJ1-2	-	CASSMGLDPYGYTF	TGTGCCAGCAGCATGGGGTTGGATCCCTATGGCTACACCTTC
once	TRBV19	TRBJ2-3	-	CASSMGIPDTQYF	TGTGCCAGTAGTATGGGTATACCAGATACGCAGTATTTT
-	TRBV19	TRBJ2-3	-	CASSASDTDTQYF	TGTGCCAGTAGTGCTAGCGACACAGATACGCAGTATTTT
-	TRBV19	TRBJ2-1	-	CASSMSPNEQFF	TGTGCCAGTAGTATGTCCCCGAATGAGCAGTTCTTC
many	TRBV7-9	TRBJ1-2	-	CASSLDDSKDGYTF	TGTGCCAGCAGCTTAGACGACAGCAAAGATGGCTACACCTTC
-	TRBV24-1	TRBJ2-1	-	CATSMTGDVGEQFF	TGTGCCACCAGCATGACGGGAGATGTAGGGGAGCAGTTCTTC
-	TRBV11-1	TRBJ2-1	-	CASSPRDSGRNNELLF	TGTGCCAGCAGCCCCCGTGATAGCGGAAGAAACAATGAGCTGCTCTTC
-	TRBV15	TRBJ2-7	-	CATSRVDSLQYF	TGTGCCACCAGCAGAGTAGACTCACTGCAGTACTTC
-	TRBV20-1	TRBJ2-3	-	CSAPNRETTTDTQYF	TGCAGTGCTCCTAACCGGGAAACCACCACAGATACGCAGTATTTT
few	TRBV15	TRBJ1-1	-	CATSTTGYTEAFF	TGTGCCACCAGCACCACAGGGTACACTGAAGCTTTCTTT
-	TRBV24-1	TRBJ2-2	-	CATSDPVTNTGELFF	TGTGCCACCAGTGATCCGGTAACGAACACCGGGGAGCTGTTTTTT
-	TRBV15	TRBJ2-3	TRBD2	CATSRDSELAGGPPDTQYF	TGTGCCACCAGCAGAGATTCGGAACTAGCGGGAGGGCCCCCAGATACGCAGTATTTT
-	TRBV4-2	TRBJ2-7	-	CASSRRTSSDEQYF	TGTGCCAGCAGCCGACGTACTAGTAGTGACGAGCAGTACTTC
-	TRBV11-2	TRBJ2-1	TRBD2	CASSISGTLSYNEQFF	TGTGCCAGCAGCATAAGCGGGACTCTCTCCTACAATGAGCAGTTCTTC
-	TRBV20-1	TRBJ2-5	-	CSARAGSPRETQYF	TGCAGTGCTAGAGCGGGGAGCCCCCGGGAGACCCAGTACTTC
-	TRBV5-1	TRBJ1-1	-	CASRQDSVTEAFF	TGCGCCAGCAGACAGGACAGTGTCACTGAAGCTTTCTTT
once	TRBV7-3	TRBJ2-3	-	CASSLEHADTQYF	TGTGCCAGCAGCTTAGAACATGCAGATACGCAGTATTTT
few	TRBV7-6	TRBJ1-2	-	CASSLKGSGYTF	TGTGCCAGCAGCTTGAAGGGATCTGGCTACACCTTC
-	TRBV12-3/TRBV12-4	TRBJ1-2	-	CASGKGERGYTF	TGTGCCAGCGGAAAGGGAGAGAGGGGCTACACCTTC
few	TRBV25-1	TRBJ1-2	TRBD1	CASSAAPGQDRDGYTF	TGTGCCAGCAGTGCCGCTCCGGGACAGGATAGGGATGGCTACACCTTC
once	TRBV29-1	TRBJ2-7	-	CSVDGEGYEQYF	TGCAGCGTTGACGGAGAGGGCTACGAGCAGTACTTC
-	TRBV7-2	TRBJ2-7	-	CASSFQGTYEQYF	TGTGCCAGCAGCTTTCAGGGTACCTACGAGCAGTACTTC
-	TRBV29-1	TRBJ1-1	TRBD1	CSVDHPTGGGFGAFF	TGCAGCGTTGATCACCCTACAGGGGGAGGATTCGGTGCTTTCTTT
-	TRBV11-1	TRBJ2-1	-	CASSSAPAGHYNEQFF	TGTGCCAGCAGCTCAGCTCCAGCGGGACACTACAATGAGCAGTTCTTC
-	TRBV3-1	TRBJ2-7	-	CASSQEGGGYEQYF	TGTGCCAGCAGCCAAGAGGGGGGCGGCTACGAGCAGTACTTC
-	TRBV7-8	TRBJ2-3	-	CASSRSGNTQYF	TGTGCCAGCAGCCGATCGGGGAATACGCAGTATTTT